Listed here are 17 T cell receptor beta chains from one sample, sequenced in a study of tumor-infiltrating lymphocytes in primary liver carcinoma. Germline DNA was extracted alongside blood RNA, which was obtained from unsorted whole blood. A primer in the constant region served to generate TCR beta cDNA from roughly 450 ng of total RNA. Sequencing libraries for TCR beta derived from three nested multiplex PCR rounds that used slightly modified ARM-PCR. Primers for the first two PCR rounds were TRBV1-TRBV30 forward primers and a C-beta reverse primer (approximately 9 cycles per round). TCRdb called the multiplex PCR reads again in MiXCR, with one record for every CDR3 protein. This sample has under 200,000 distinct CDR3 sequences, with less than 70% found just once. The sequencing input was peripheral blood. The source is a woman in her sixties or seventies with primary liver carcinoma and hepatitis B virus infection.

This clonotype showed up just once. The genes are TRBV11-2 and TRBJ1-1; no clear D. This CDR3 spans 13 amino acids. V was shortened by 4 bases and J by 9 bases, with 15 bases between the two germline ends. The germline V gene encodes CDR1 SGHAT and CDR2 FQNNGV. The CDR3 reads CASSSRPDSKAFF. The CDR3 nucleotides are TGTGCCAGCAGCTCCCGACCGGATTCTAAAGCTTTCTTT.

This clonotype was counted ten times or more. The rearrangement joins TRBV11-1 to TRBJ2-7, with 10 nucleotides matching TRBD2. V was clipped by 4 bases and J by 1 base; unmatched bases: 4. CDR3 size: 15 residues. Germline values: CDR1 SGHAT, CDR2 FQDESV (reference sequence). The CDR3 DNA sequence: TGTGCCAGCAGCTCCGAGCGGGAGGGGTCCTACGAGCAGTACTTC. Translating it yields CASSSEREGSYEQYF.

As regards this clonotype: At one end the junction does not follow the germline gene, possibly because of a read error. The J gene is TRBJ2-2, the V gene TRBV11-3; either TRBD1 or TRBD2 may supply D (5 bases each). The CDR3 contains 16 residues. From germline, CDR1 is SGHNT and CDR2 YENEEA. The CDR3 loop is CASSLGGAAGTGEQFF. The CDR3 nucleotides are TGTGCCAGCAGCTTAGGAGGGGCTGCGGGCACCGGGGAGCAGTTTTTT.

The CDR3 DNA reads TGTGCCAGCAGTTTTAATAGTGGGGATCCCCACCAAGAGACCCAGTACTTC. Translation gives CASSFNSGDPHQETQYF. The rearrangement joins TRBV28 to TRBJ2-5; D is uncertain. The V end was cut by 3 bases, the J end by 0 bases, with 17 bases between. The CDR3 spans 17 residues. Germline lookup yields CDR1 MDHEN and CDR2 SYDVKM.

The CDR3 nucleotides read TGTGCCAGCAGCTCAGCCTACGGACTAGCGGGAGGGCCCCCAGATACGCAGTATTTT. Protein product: CASSSAYGLAGGPPDTQYF. This rearrangement joins TRBV7-9 to TRBJ2-3; 15 positions match TRBD2. CDR3 length: 19 amino acids. The V gene end was trimmed by 4 bases and the J gene end by 4 bases; junction bases not matched to a gene: 12. Germline V CDR1 and CDR2: SEHNR, FQNEAQ (reference sequence).

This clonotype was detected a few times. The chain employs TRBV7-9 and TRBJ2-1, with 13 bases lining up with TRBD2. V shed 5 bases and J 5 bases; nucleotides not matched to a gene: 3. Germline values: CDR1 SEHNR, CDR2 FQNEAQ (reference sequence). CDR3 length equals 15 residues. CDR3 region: CASSGTSGTHNEQFF. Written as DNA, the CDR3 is TGTGCCAGCAGCGGGACTAGCGGGACCCACAATGAGCAGTTCTTC.

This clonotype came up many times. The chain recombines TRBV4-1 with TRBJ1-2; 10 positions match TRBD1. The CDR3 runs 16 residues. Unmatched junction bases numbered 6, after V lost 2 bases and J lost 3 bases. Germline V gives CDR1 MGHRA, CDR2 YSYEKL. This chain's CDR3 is CASSQPRQGAYYGYTF. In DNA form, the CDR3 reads TGCGCCAGCAGCCAACCCCGACAGGGGGCTTACTATGGCTACACCTTC.

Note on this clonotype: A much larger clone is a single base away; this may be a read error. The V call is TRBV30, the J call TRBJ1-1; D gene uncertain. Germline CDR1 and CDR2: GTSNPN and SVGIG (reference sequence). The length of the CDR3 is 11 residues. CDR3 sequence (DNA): TGTGTCTGGACGGTGAACACTGAAGCTTTCTTT. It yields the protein CVWTVNTEAFF.

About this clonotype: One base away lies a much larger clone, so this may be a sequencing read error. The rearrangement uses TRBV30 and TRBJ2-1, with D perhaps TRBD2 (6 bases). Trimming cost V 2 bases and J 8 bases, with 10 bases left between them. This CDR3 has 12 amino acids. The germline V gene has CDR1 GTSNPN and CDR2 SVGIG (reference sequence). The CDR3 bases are TGTGCCTGGAGTCGTTCTAGCGATGAGCAGTTCTTC. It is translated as CAWSRSSDEQFF.

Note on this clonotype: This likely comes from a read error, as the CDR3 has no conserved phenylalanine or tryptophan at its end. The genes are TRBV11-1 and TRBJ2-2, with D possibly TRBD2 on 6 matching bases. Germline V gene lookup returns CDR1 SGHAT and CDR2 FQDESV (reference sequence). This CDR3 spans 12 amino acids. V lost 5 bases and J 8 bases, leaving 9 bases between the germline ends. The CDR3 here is CASSVGGGELFS. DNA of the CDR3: TGTGCCAGCAGCGTGGGGGGAGGGGAGCTGTTTTCT.

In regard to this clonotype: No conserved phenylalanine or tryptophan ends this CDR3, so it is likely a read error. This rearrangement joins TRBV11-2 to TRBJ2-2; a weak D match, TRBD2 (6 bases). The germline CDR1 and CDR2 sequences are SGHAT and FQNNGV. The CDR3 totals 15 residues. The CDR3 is CTSSPSGVGTGELFL. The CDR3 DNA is TGTACAAGCAGCCCTTCGGGAGTCGGAACCGGGGAGCTGTTTCTT.

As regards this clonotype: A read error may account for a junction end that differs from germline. The CDR3 DNA reads TGTTCCAGCAGCCAAGATTACGACTTGAACGCTGAAGCTTTCTTT. It translates to CSSSQDYDLNAEAFF. V gene TRBV4-2 combines with J gene TRBJ1-1; D is uncertain. Germline CDR1 is LGHNA and CDR2 is YNFKEQ. This CDR3 is 15 amino acids long.

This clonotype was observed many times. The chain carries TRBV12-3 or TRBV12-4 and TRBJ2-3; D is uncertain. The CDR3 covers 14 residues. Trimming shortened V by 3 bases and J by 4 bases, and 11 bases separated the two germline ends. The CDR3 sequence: CASSFGRRADTQYF. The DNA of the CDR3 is TGTGCCAGCAGTTTTGGTCGCCGGGCAGATACGCAGTATTTT.

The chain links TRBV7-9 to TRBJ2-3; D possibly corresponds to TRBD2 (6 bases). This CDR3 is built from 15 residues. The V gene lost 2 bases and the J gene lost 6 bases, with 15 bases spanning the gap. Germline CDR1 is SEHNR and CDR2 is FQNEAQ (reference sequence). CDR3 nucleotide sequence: TGTGCCAGCAGCTTACAGAACGGGAGTGCTGATACGCAGTATTTT. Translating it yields CASSLQNGSADTQYF.

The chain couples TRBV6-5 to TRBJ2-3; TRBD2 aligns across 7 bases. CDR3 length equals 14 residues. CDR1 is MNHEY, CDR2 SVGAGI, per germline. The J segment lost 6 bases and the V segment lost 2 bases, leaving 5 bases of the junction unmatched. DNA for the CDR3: TGTGCCAGCAGTTACACGGGAGGCAAGGATACGCAGTATTTT. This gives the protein CASSYTGGKDTQYF.

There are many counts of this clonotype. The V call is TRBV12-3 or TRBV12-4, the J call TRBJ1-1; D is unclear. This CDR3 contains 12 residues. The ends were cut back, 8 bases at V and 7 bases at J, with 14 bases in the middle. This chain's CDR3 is CASGSRWSEAFF. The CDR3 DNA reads TGTGCCAGCGGCTCCCGGTGGAGTGAAGCTTTCTTT.

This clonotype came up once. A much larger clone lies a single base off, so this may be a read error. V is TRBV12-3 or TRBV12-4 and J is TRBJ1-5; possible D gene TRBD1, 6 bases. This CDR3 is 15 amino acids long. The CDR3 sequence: CSSSLTGSRNQPQHF. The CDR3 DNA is TGTTCCAGCAGCCTTACAGGGTCACGCAATCAGCCCCAGCATTTT.